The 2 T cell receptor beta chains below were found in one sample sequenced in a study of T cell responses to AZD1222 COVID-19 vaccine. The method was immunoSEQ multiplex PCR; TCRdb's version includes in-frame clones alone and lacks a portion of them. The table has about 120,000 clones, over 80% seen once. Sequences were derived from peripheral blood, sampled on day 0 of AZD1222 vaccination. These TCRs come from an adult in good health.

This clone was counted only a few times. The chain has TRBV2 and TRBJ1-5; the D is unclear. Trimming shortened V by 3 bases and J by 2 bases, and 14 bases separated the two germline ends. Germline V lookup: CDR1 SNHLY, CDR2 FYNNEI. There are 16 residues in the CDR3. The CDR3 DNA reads TGTGCCAGCAGTGACCAGTATATCTGGGGCAATCAGCCCCAGCATTTT. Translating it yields CASSDQYIWGNQPQHF. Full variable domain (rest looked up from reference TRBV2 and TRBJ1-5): EPEVTQTPSHQVTQMGQEVILRCVPISNHLYFYWYRQILGQKVEFLVSFYNNEISEKSEIFDDQFSVERPDGSNFTLKIRSTKLEDSAMYFCASSDQYIWGNQPQHFGDGTRLSIL.

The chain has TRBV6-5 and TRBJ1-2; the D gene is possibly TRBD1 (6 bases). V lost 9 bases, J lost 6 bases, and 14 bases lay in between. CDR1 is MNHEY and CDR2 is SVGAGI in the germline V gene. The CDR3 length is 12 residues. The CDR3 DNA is TGTGCCAGTCACAGGGTGGGTCATGGCTACACCTTC. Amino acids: CASHRVGHGYTF.